A single sample is the source of the 19 T cell receptor beta chains below, sequenced in a study of blood T cell repertoires in COVID-19. Clones were read by immunoSEQ multiplex PCR, and TCRdb kept only the in-frame ones, dropping some. The data show about 190,000 clones, over 75% seen once. Sequencing input: peripheral blood. The receptors originated from a man over 45 who had recovered from COVID-19.

The rearrangement uses TRBV5-1 and TRBJ2-7; D might be TRBD2 (5 bases). CDR3 length equals 15 residues. V was clipped by 3 bases and J by 3 bases, with 16 bases between them. CDR1 is SGHRS, CDR2 YFSETQ, per germline. CDR3 sequence: CASSSDPGGLYEQYF. The CDR3 DNA reads as TGCGCCAGCAGCTCGGACCCCGGAGGCCTCTACGAGCAGTACTTC.

V and J are TRBV21-1 and TRBJ2-1; the table names TRBD2, a call not compared with the DNA. TRBV21-1 is tagged as a pseudogene. The CDR3 is 16 amino acids. In DNA, the CDR3 is TGTGCCAGCAGCAAAGGGAGGGGGGGACCCTACAATGAGCAGTTCTTC. This gives the protein CASSKGRGGPYNEQFF.

The chain couples TRBV7-9 to TRBJ2-7; D call uncertain. CDR1 is SEHNR, CDR2 FQNEAQ, per germline (reference sequence). The CDR3 spans 13 residues. V was clipped by 1 base and J by 6 bases, with 10 bases between them. DNA of the CDR3: TGTGCCAGCAGCTTAGGCTGGGCCCCCGAGCAGTACTTC. Translation: CASSLGWAPEQYF. Supplemented by reference TRBV7-9 and TRBJ2-7, the full variable domain reads DTGVSQNPRHKITKRGQNVTFRCDPISEHNRLYWYRQTLGQGPEFLTYFQNEAQLEKSRLLSDRFSAERPKGSFSTLEIQRTEQGDSAMYLCASSLGWAPEQYFGPGTRLTVT.

The rearrangement links TRBV11-2 to TRBJ2-3; the match to TRBD2 covers 9 bases. Germline V CDR1 and CDR2: SGHAT, FQNNGV. The CDR3 has 14 residues. After removal of 5 bases from V and 6 bases from J, the junction contained 6 bases not matched to a gene. The CDR3 spells CASSPIAGADTQYF. For the CDR3, the DNA is TGTGCCAGCAGCCCGATAGCGGGAGCCGATACGCAGTATTTT. Filled out from reference TRBV11-2 and TRBJ2-3, the complete variable domain reads EAGVAQSPRYKIIEKRQSVAFWCNPISGHATLYWYQQILGQGPKLLIQFQNNGVVDDSQLPKDRFSAERLKGVDSTLKIQPAKLEDSAVYLCASSPIAGADTQYFGPGTRLTVL.

CDR3 sequence (DNA): TGTGCCAGCAGTGCCCCGCTTGCGGGGGATATCTACGAGCAGTACTTC. Translating it yields CASSAPLAGDIYEQYF. V and J are TRBV6-1 and TRBJ2-7; 7 positions match TRBD2. The V gene end was trimmed by 4 bases and the J gene end by 3 bases; junction bases not matched to a gene: 12. In germline, CDR1 is MNHNS, CDR2 SASEGT. This CDR3 is 16 amino acids long.

This clone appeared many times. The V call is TRBV5-1, the J call TRBJ2-7; 8 bases align to TRBD1. J lost 5 bases, V lost 4 bases, and 8 bases had no gene match. The CDR3 has 14 residues. Germline values: CDR1 SGHRS, CDR2 YFSETQ. In DNA form, the CDR3 reads TGCGCCAGCAGCCTTCGACAGGGGCCCGACGAGCAGTACTTC. As protein: CASSLRQGPDEQYF.

V gene TRBV20-1 combines with J gene TRBJ2-7; 12 bases match TRBD2. J lost 5 bases, V lost 3 bases, and 8 bases had no gene match. The CDR3 totals 15 residues. The germline gives CDR1 DFQATT, CDR2 SNEGSKA (reference sequence). The CDR3 sequence is CSASPLAGGMDEQYF. CDR3 DNA: TGCAGTGCTAGTCCTCTAGCGGGAGGGATGGACGAGCAGTACTTC.

The V call is TRBV27, the J call TRBJ2-1; TRBD1 is a possible D gene (7 bases). Trimming cost V 5 bases and J 9 bases, with 20 bases left between them. The CDR3 length is 15 residues. Germline V lookup: CDR1 MNHEY, CDR2 SMNVEV (reference sequence). The DNA for the CDR3 is TGTGCCAGCAGTGTATACAGGGGTCAGGGGGGTGAGCAGTTCTTC. This gives the protein CASSVYRGQGGEQFF.

This chain joins TRBV5-4 and TRBJ2-3; maybe TRBD2 (5 bases). The germline V gene encodes CDR1 SGHNT and CDR2 YYREEE (reference sequence). Trimming removed 5 bases at V and 4 bases at J, with 14 bases between. The CDR3 has 14 amino acids. This chain's CDR3 is CASSSRLAADTQYF. CDR3 nucleotides: TGTGCCAGCAGTTCCAGGCTAGCTGCAGATACGCAGTATTTT.

This sequence joins TRBV19 and TRBJ2-4; D is uncertain. This CDR3 contains 16 residues. CDR1 and CDR2 (germline): LNHDA, SQIVND (reference sequence). V shed 3 bases and J shed 5 bases, with 17 bases lying between them. CDR3 sequence: CASSIPASSSQNIQYF. In nucleotides, the CDR3 is TGTGCCAGTAGTATCCCAGCGTCTAGTAGCCAAAACATTCAGTACTTC.

CDR3 loop: CATSRVTGHTGELFF. Here the CDR3 DNA reads TGTGCCACCAGCAGAGTAACAGGGCACACCGGGGAGCTGTTTTTT. The V and J genes are TRBV15 and TRBJ2-2; maybe TRBD1 (6 bases). The CDR3 is 15 amino acids. Germline V gene lookup returns CDR1 LNHNV and CDR2 YYDKDF (reference sequence). The ends were cut back, 1 base at V and 3 bases at J, with 9 bases in the middle.

This clone was detected ten times or more. The chain has TRBV24-1 and TRBJ1-2, with D unresolved. This CDR3 contains 15 residues. From germline, CDR1 is KGHDR and CDR2 SFDVKD. The germline V and J ends were trimmed by 2 bases and 5 bases, with 14 bases remaining between them. As DNA, the CDR3 is TGTGCCACCAGTGATTCTCTTCGGCAGACATATGGCTACACCTTC. This encodes CATSDSLRQTYGYTF.

The gene calls are TRBV5-6 and TRBJ2-7; 11 nucleotides match TRBD1. The CDR3 spans 14 residues. The junction had 6 bases not matched to a gene; V was cut back by 5 bases and J by 5 bases. Germline assignment: CDR1 SGHDT and CDR2 YYEEEE. In nucleotides, the CDR3 is TGTGCCAGCAGATCCGGGACAGGGGGAGACGAGCAGTACTTC. Protein: CASRSGTGGDEQYF.

The chain is built from TRBV18 and TRBJ2-7, with 7 bases identical to TRBD1. The CDR3 is 14 amino acids. Germline CDR1 is KGHSH and CDR2 is LQKENI. V trimming: 6 bases; J trimming: 1 base; junction bases outside the gene matches: 6. CDR3 protein: CASSPQQGSYEQYF. CDR3 bases: TGTGCCAGCTCTCCTCAACAGGGGTCCTACGAGCAGTACTTC.

The chain joins TRBV29-1 to TRBJ2-7; D is perhaps TRBD1 (7 bases). V was trimmed by 6 bases and J by 7 bases, leaving 19 bases between them. CDR1 is SQVTM, CDR2 ANQGSEA, per germline. This CDR3 has 13 amino acids. The CDR3 region has the DNA TGCAGCGTGGGCCATCAATCAGGGGGGGAGCAGTACTTC. The encoded protein is CSVGHQSGGEQYF.

This clone was observed a handful of times. The rearrangement joins TRBV4-2 to TRBJ2-1; weak D call: TRBD2 (5 bases). This CDR3 spans 15 amino acids. Germline V lookup: CDR1 LGHNA, CDR2 YNFKEQ. V gave up 0 bases and J gave up 5 bases, with 11 bases separating them. CDR3 in amino acids: CASSQDLLVNNEQFF. In DNA form, the CDR3 reads TGTGCCAGCAGCCAAGATTTACTAGTGAACAATGAGCAGTTCTTC.

The V call is TRBV30, the J call TRBJ2-7; 8 bases agree with TRBD2. The CDR3 is 14 residues long. Germline V gene sequence: CDR1 GTSNPN, CDR2 SVGIG (reference sequence). The V and J ends lost 0 bases and 4 bases, in that order; junction bases with no gene match: 5. As DNA, the CDR3 is TGTGCCTGGAGTGTAACGGGAGGGCCTTACGAGCAGTACTTC. The encoded protein is CAWSVTGGPYEQYF.

The chain carries TRBV6-2 or TRBV6-3 and TRBJ2-6, with TRBD2 as a possible D gene (6 bases). This CDR3 contains 16 residues. Looked up from germline, CDR1 is MNHEY and CDR2 is SVGEGT. V was cut by 4 bases and J by 0 bases, with 10 bases left in between. CDR3 sequence (DNA): TGTGCCAGCAGTTTGGGACTTCTCTCTGGGGCCAACGTCCTGACTTTC. This sequence encodes CASSLGLLSGANVLTF.

The chain links TRBV2 to TRBJ2-5; weak D call: TRBD2 (6 bases). CDR1 and CDR2 (germline): SNHLY, FYNNEI. The CDR3 runs to 14 residues. The V gene lost 6 bases and the J gene lost 5 bases, with 16 bases spanning the gap. CDR3 nucleotides: TGTGCCAGCAGGAATCAATACGGGAGCGAGACCCAGTACTTC. As protein: CASRNQYGSETQYF.